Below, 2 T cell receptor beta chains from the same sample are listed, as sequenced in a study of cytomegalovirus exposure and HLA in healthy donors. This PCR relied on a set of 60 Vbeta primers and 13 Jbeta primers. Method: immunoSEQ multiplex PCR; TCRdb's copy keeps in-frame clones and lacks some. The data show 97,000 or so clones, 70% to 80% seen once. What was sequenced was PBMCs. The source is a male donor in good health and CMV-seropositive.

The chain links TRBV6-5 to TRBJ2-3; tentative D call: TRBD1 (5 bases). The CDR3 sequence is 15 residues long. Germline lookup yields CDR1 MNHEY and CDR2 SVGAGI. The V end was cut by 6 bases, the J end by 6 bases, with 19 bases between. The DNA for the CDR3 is TGTGCCAGCAGCGGTACAGGAAAGGGATCGGATACGCAGTATTTT. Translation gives CASSGTGKGSDTQYF.

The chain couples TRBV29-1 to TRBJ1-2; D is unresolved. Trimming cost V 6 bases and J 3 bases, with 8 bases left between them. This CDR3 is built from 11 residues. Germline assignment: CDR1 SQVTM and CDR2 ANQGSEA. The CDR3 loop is CSVERDYGYTF. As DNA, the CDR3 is TGCAGCGTCGAGCGCGACTATGGCTACACCTTC.